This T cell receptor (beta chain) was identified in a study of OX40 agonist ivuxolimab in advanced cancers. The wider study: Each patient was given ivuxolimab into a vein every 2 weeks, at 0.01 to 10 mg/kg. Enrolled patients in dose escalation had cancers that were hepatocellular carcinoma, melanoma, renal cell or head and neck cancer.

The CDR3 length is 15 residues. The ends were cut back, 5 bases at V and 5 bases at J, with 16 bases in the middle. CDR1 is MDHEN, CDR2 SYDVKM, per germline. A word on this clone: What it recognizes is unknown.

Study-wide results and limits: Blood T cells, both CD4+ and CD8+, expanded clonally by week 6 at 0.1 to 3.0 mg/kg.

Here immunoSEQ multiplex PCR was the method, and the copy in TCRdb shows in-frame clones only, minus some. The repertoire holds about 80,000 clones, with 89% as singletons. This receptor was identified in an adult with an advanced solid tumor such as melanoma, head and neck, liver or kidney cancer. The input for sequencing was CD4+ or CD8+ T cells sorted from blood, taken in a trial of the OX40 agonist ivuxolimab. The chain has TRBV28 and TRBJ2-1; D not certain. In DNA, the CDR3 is TGTGCCAGCAGTGAGACCGGGTCTAACGACAATGAGCAGTTCTTC. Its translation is CASSETGSNDNEQFF.